Shown below are 30 T cell receptor beta chains from a single sample sequenced in a study of control samples from healthy donors and cancer patients. Sequencing was performed with immunoSEQ multiplex PCR; in TCRdb, only in-frame clones are kept and a portion is missing. This sample has 85,000 to 110,000 clones, with around 89% found just once. Input material: PBMCs. These receptors were taken from a man aged 60-69 years with lung cancer.

V usage is TRBV7-9 and J usage is TRBJ2-2; 9 bases are a match to TRBD2. After removal of 5 bases from V and 4 bases from J, the junction contained 2 bases not matched to a gene. CDR3 size: 14 residues. Germline assignment: CDR1 SEHNR and CDR2 FQNEAQ (reference sequence). As DNA, the CDR3 is TGTGCCAGCAGCCAAGCGGGGGGCACCGGGGAGCTGTTTTTT. It specifies CASSQAGGTGELFF.

The chain combines TRBV2 with TRBJ2-2, with 8 bases fitting TRBD1. V gave up 6 bases and J gave up 7 bases; unmatched junction bases: 10. Looked up from germline, CDR1 is SNHLY and CDR2 is FYNNEI. The CDR3 contains 15 residues. CDR3 region: CASSPDRGIFGELFF. The CDR3 nucleotides are TGTGCCAGCAGCCCCGACAGGGGAATATTCGGGGAGCTGTTTTTT.

The gene calls are TRBV10-1 and TRBJ2-2; maybe TRBD2 (6 bases). CDR3 length: 21 amino acids. Trimming shortened V by 4 bases and J by 0 bases, and 27 bases separated the two germline ends. The germline V gene has CDR1 WNHNN and CDR2 SYGVQD (reference sequence). The CDR3 sequence: CASSGPLPGRGAVPNTGELFF. In nucleotides, the CDR3 is TGCGCCAGCAGTGGGCCTTTACCGGGACGCGGGGCCGTTCCGAACACCGGGGAGCTGTTTTTT.

The V call is TRBV7-3, the J call TRBJ2-3; tentatively, D is TRBD1 (6 bases). CDR1 and CDR2 from the germline V gene are SGHTA and FQGTGA. Trimming pared 5 bases from V and 2 bases from J, leaving 17 bases between. The CDR3 length is 16 residues. CDR3: CASSLRGGSITDTQYF. CDR3 DNA sequence: TGTGCCAGCAGCCTTCGAGGGGGTTCCATCACAGATACGCAGTATTTT. The entire variable domain, with the rest obtained from reference TRBV7-3 and TRBJ2-3, is as follows: GAGVSQTPSNKVTEKGKYVELRCDPISGHTALYWYRQSLGQGPEFLIYFQGTGAADDSGLPNDRFFAVRPEGSVSTLKIQRTERGDSAVYLCASSLRGGSITDTQYFGPGTRLTVL.

The chain carries TRBV7-6 and TRBJ2-4; D is perhaps TRBD2 (5 bases). V shed 5 bases and J shed 6 bases, with 20 bases lying between them. Germline V gene data show CDR1 as SGHVS and CDR2 as FNYEAQ. This CDR3 is 16 amino acids long. The CDR3 DNA reads TGTGCCAGCAGCCCCCGGGATGCTGGGGTGGGAAACATTCAGTACTTC. This sequence encodes CASSPRDAGVGNIQYF.

The rearrangement joins TRBV6-5 to TRBJ2-5, with TRBD1 identical over 7 bases. The germline V gene has CDR1 MNHEY and CDR2 SVGAGI. The CDR3 spans 13 residues. V lost 7 bases to trimming and J lost 1 base; unmatched junction nucleotides: 3. The CDR3 sequence: CASTRDSQETQYF. CDR3 bases: TGTGCCAGCACTCGGGACAGCCAAGAGACCCAGTACTTC.

This chain connects TRBV5-1 to TRBJ1-1; weak D call: TRBD1 (6 bases). The CDR3 spans 15 residues. Trimming shortened V by 2 bases and J by 1 base, and 12 bases separated the two germline ends. CDR1 and CDR2 (germline): SGHRS, YFSETQ. CDR3 nucleotides: TGCGCCAGCAGCTTAAACGGACAGAAGAACACTGAAGCTTTCTTT. Protein: CASSLNGQKNTEAFF. The whole variable domain, remainder taken from reference TRBV5-1 and TRBJ1-1, is KAGVTQTPRYLIKTRGQQVTLSCSPISGHRSVSWYQQTPGQGLQFLFEYFSETQRNKGNFPGRFSGRQFSNSRSEMNVSTLELGDSALYLCASSLNGQKNTEAFFGQGTRLTVV.

V and J are TRBV5-8 and TRBJ1-4; D ambiguous. The CDR3 has 15 residues. Germline CDR1 SGHTS, CDR2 YDEGEE. Trimming took off 2 bases at V and 0 bases at J, with 8 bases between the two ends. The CDR3 is CASSLGQTTNEKLFF. The CDR3 DNA reads as TGTGCCAGCAGCTTAGGGCAGACAACTAATGAAAAACTGTTTTTT.

V gene TRBV30 combines with J gene TRBJ1-6; D ambiguous. Trimming removed 2 bases at V and 7 bases at J, with 9 bases between. The CDR3 spans 13 residues. In germline, CDR1 is GTSNPN, CDR2 SVGIG (reference sequence). The CDR3 is CAWSPFTNSPLHF. DNA of the CDR3: TGTGCCTGGAGTCCTTTTACAAATTCACCCCTCCACTTT.

The chain employs TRBV6-5 and TRBJ1-6; D ambiguous. CDR3 length equals 14 residues. V lost 0 bases, J lost 7 bases, and 7 bases lay in between. Looked up from germline, CDR1 is MNHEY and CDR2 is SVGAGI. The CDR3 DNA reads as TGTGCCAGCAGTTACTCCGGCAGAAATTCACCCCTCCACTTT. Translation gives CASSYSGRNSPLHF.

The rearrangement joins TRBV2 to TRBJ1-3; D unresolved. Germline CDR1 SNHLY, CDR2 FYNNEI. The CDR3 loop spans 14 amino acids. V lost 6 bases, J lost 3 bases, and 12 bases lay in between. The CDR3 here is CASSLDRNGNTIYF. The DNA of the CDR3 is TGTGCCAGCAGCCTGGACCGGAATGGAAACACCATATATTTT.

V is TRBV7-3 and J is TRBJ1-6; 7 bases line up with TRBD1. The J segment lost 1 base and the V segment lost 2 bases, leaving 5 bases of the junction unmatched. The CDR3 runs 17 residues. From germline, CDR1 is SGHTA and CDR2 FQGTGA. The CDR3 nucleotides are TGTGCCAGCAGCTTATACGGACAGGCTTCCTATAATTCACCCCTCCACTTT. This encodes CASSLYGQASYNSPLHF.

This chain joins TRBV3-1 (or the pseudogene TRBV3-2) and TRBJ2-3; D gene ambiguous. Per germline, CDR1 LGHDT and CDR2 YNNKEL (reference sequence). V dropped 4 bases and J dropped 1 base, with 9 bases sitting between them. This CDR3 comprises 14 residues. The CDR3 sequence is CASSLDWGTDTQYF. CDR3 coding DNA: TGTGCCAGCAGCCTTGATTGGGGCACAGATACGCAGTATTTT.

V and J are TRBV24-1 and TRBJ2-1; 8 positions agree with TRBD2. CDR3 size: 16 residues. Germline-derived CDR1 and CDR2 are KGHDR and SFDVKD. V dropped 4 bases and J dropped 4; count of bases not matched to a gene: 8. In DNA, the CDR3 is TGTGCCACCAGTGAGTCAACTAGCGGAGAGTACAATGAGCAGTTCTTC. As protein: CATSESTSGEYNEQFF.

The genes are TRBV6-5 and TRBJ2-1; D gene uncertain. The CDR3 is 12 amino acids. V lost 9 bases and J lost 9, with 15 bases in between. Germline CDR1 MNHEY, CDR2 SVGAGI. CDR3 coding DNA: TGTGCCAGTAGGACCGATACCGGTGAGCAGTTCTTC. Translated, it gives CASRTDTGEQFF.

The genes are TRBV6-1 and TRBJ1-2; D uncertain. The CDR3 is 16 amino acids. V was shortened by 2 bases and J by 8 bases, with 21 bases between the two germline ends. Germline V gene sequence: CDR1 MNHNS, CDR2 SASEGT. The CDR3 DNA reads as TGTGCCAGCAGTGAACTATCGAGCTCGGGGTTTGCCGGCTACACCTTC. Amino acids: CASSELSSSGFAGYTF.

The rearrangement uses TRBV20-1 and TRBJ1-1; D uncertain. CDR1 and CDR2 (germline): DFQATT, SNEGSKA (reference sequence). Deletions cut 3 bases from V and 11 bases from J, with 10 bases between. This CDR3 is 10 amino acids long. In DNA, the CDR3 is TGCAGTGCTAGTTCGGTGCGGGCTTTCTTT. The encoded protein is CSASSVRAFF.

DNA for the CDR3: TGCGCCAGCAGCTCTGGGGCAGGGTATCAAGAGACCCAGTACTTC. Protein: CASSSGAGYQETQYF. The V call is TRBV5-1, the J call TRBJ2-5; tentative D call: TRBD1 (5 bases). Germline CDR1 is SGHRS and CDR2 is YFSETQ. Trimming shortened V by 3 bases and J by 2 bases, and 14 bases separated the two germline ends. The CDR3 consists of 15 residues. Using reference TRBV5-1 and TRBJ2-5 for the parts outside the CDR3, the full variable domain is KAGVTQTPRYLIKTRGQQVTLSCSPISGHRSVSWYQQTPGQGLQFLFEYFSETQRNKGNFPGRFSGRQFSNSRSEMNVSTLELGDSALYLCASSSGAGYQETQYFGPGTRLLVL.

The chain has TRBV7-2 and TRBJ1-5, with D maybe TRBD1 (6 bases). Between the trimmed V and J ends, which lost 2 bases and 3 bases, there was a span of 11 bases. Germline CDR1 and CDR2: SGHTA and FQGNSA. The CDR3 runs 15 residues. The CDR3: CASSLQGQTNQPQHF. CDR3 in DNA: TGTGCCAGCAGCTTACAGGGACAAACCAATCAGCCCCAGCATTTT.

This chain uses TRBV18 with TRBJ2-5; D is uncertain. The V end lost 2 bases, the J end lost 5 bases, and 12 bases lay between the germline ends. Germline CDR1 KGHSH, CDR2 LQKENI. The CDR3 has 14 amino acids. Here the CDR3 DNA reads TGTGCCAGCTCACCAGGTCGAGTGGAGGAGACCCAGTACTTC. Translated, it gives CASSPGRVEETQYF.

In this sample, this clone turned up once. J is TRBJ2-6 and V is TRBV6-6; D remains unclear. Germline V gene sequence: CDR1 MNHNY, CDR2 SVGAGI (reference sequence). This CDR3 contains 19 residues. Trimming took off 6 bases at V and 0 bases at J, with 21 bases between the two ends. The CDR3 DNA sequence: TGTGCCAGCAGCTACGATCATAGGGTCAGGAGCTCTGGGGCCAACGTCCTGACTTTC. Its translation: CASSYDHRVRSSGANVLTF.

V is TRBV6-5 and J is TRBJ1-2; the D is unclear. V lost 2 bases and J 8 bases, leaving 15 bases between the germline ends. The CDR3 runs 14 residues. Germline-derived CDR1 and CDR2 are MNHEY and SVGAGI. In DNA form, the CDR3 reads TGTGCCAGCAGTTACCGAGCAGGCCGAGGAGGCTACACCTTC. Protein product: CASSYRAGRGGYTF.

The V gene is TRBV29-1, the J gene TRBJ1-1; D unclear. V was trimmed by 3 bases and J by 1 base, leaving 9 bases between them. Germline CDR1 is SQVTM and CDR2 is ANQGSEA. This CDR3 is built from 13 residues. The CDR3 DNA is TGCAGCGTTGATGAGGGAGGGAACACTGAAGCTTTCTTT. Translation gives CSVDEGGNTEAFF.

This clone was seen once. CDR3 sequence: CASSYSMANYGYTF. CDR3 nucleotides: TGTGCCAGCAGTTATAGCATGGCTAACTATGGCTACACCTTC. The chain links TRBV7-2 to TRBJ1-2; no reliable D call. CDR3 length: 14 residues. Germline CDR1 SGHTA, CDR2 FQGNSA. Trimming pared 6 bases from V and 0 bases from J, leaving 11 bases between. The full variable domain, in which reference TRBV7-2 and TRBJ1-2 provide the parts outside the CDR3, is GAGVSQSPSNKVTEKGKDVELRCDPISGHTALYWYRQSLGQGLEFLIYFQGNSAPDKSGLPSDRFSAERTGGSVSTLTIQRTQQEDSAVYLCASSYSMANYGYTFGSGTRLTVV.

The chain carries TRBV6-6 and TRBJ2-3, with a weak D call TRBD2 (5 bases). From germline, CDR1 is MNHNY and CDR2 SVGAGI (reference sequence). V was cut by 0 bases and J by 4 bases, with 8 bases left in between. The CDR3 loop spans 14 amino acids. The DNA for the CDR3 is TGTGCCAGCAGTTACTCGAGGGCAGCAGATACGCAGTATTTT. Translation gives CASSYSRAADTQYF.

V gene TRBV9 combines with J gene TRBJ1-2; 8 bases agree with TRBD1. CDR3 length: 14 amino acids. Germline V lookup: CDR1 SGDLS, CDR2 YYNGEE. V shed 2 bases, J shed 7 bases, and the junction held 7 bases outside the gene matches. In nucleotides, the CDR3 is TGTGCCAGCAGCGTCTCTTTAACAGGGGGTGGCTACACCTTC. Translated: CASSVSLTGGGYTF.

The J gene is TRBJ2-7, the V gene TRBV6-4; TRBD2 matches 8 bases. The V gene end was trimmed by 8 bases and the J gene end by 7 bases; junction bases not matched to a gene: 13. Germline loops: CDR1 MRHNA, CDR2 SNTAGT. The CDR3 is 14 residues long. CDR3 in amino acids: CASLQRGPQGEQYV. As DNA, the CDR3 is TGTGCCAGCTTGCAGCGGGGGCCCCAGGGGGAGCAGTACGTC.

The genes are TRBV14 and TRBJ2-7; the match to TRBD1 covers 11 bases. V lost 8 bases and J lost 8; bases outside the gene matches: 14. The germline V gene has CDR1 SGHDN and CDR2 FVKESK. The CDR3 sequence is 15 residues long. The CDR3, as DNA: TGTGCCAGCTCCCCCTGGGGGACAGGGGGAATGCAGCAGTACTTC. Translation: CASSPWGTGGMQQYF.

This chain uses TRBV7-3 with TRBJ1-1, with D maybe TRBD1 (5 bases). Trimming took 2 bases from V and 4 from J, leaving 11 bases between them. Germline V gives CDR1 SGHTA, CDR2 FQGTGA. The CDR3 length is 14 residues. The CDR3 coding sequence is TGTGCCAGCAGCTTAGTGGGGGTGGGCACTGAAGCTTTCTTT. As protein: CASSLVGVGTEAFF.

V usage is TRBV12-3 or TRBV12-4 and J usage is TRBJ1-5, with D perhaps matching TRBD1 (6 bases). The V gene lost 6 bases and the J gene lost 4 bases, with 10 bases spanning the gap. The CDR3 extends over 13 amino acids. The CDR3 loop reads CASSLGQNQPQHF. In DNA, the CDR3 is TGTGCCAGCAGCCTCGGACAGAATCAGCCCCAGCATTTT.